This section outlines one T cell receptor beta chain sequence together with its context. Only in-frame clones appear in the TCRdb table, and some are missing; sequencing was by immunoSEQ multiplex PCR. The table has 150,000 to 200,000 clones, about 80% seen once. The sample belongs to a study of blood T cell repertoires in COVID-19. At the level of the study: COVID-19 samples from acute and convalescent phases originated in the United States, Italy and Spain.

The CDR3 is made up of 17 amino acids. J gave up 0 bases and V 6 bases, and 6 bases lay outside the gene matches. Per the germline V gene, CDR1 is MNHEY and CDR2 is SMNVEV (reference sequence). This rearrangement joins TRBV27 to TRBJ2-7; TRBD2 aligns across 15 bases. This receptor was taken from a woman in her seventies with acute or convalescent COVID-19. Sequencing was done on a sample of peripheral blood. The CDR3: CASSGLAGGESSYEQYF. CDR3 in DNA: TGTGCCAGCAGCGGACTAGCGGGGGGGGAAAGCTCCTACGAGCAGTACTTC.